The 7 T cell receptor beta chains in this list originate from one sample, sequenced in a study of blood T cells in healthy people across ages. Sample-barcoded 5' priming and a J-beta primer mix drove a second PCR of roughly 7 to 11 cycles. MiXCR was run by TCRdb on the 5' RACE reads, yielding one entry per CDR3 protein. The sample consists of approximately 690,000 distinct CDR3 sequences, around 38% of them appearing once. The sequenced sample was blood. These receptors came from a man aged 80 or over in good health.

This clonotype was picked up a small number of times. This chain uses TRBV20-1 with TRBJ2-1; D not resolved. In germline, CDR1 is DFQATT, CDR2 SNEGSKA (reference sequence). The CDR3 spans 13 residues. V lost 3 bases, J lost 0 bases, and 6 bases lay in between. The CDR3 DNA sequence: TGCAGTGCTAGCCGGCGCTCCTACAATGAGCAGTTCTTC. This translates into CSASRRSYNEQFF.

The genes are TRBV6-1 and TRBJ2-1; 12 nucleotides align to TRBD2. Germline V gene lookup returns CDR1 MNHNS and CDR2 SASEGT. The CDR3 is 18 residues long. Trimming cost V 8 bases and J 0 bases; bases outside gene matches: 11. The CDR3 DNA reads TGTGCCAGCTCGGAGGCTAGCGGGAGGGTTAGCTCCTACAATGAGCAGTTCTTC. It specifies CASSEASGRVSSYNEQFF.

CDR3 nucleotide sequence: TGTGCCAGCAGCACCCAACAGGGGCACGAAGCTGGCTACACCTTC. It codes for CASSTQQGHEAGYTF. The rearrangement uses TRBV7-9 and TRBJ1-2, with 7 bases aligning to TRBD1. Germline CDR1 reads SEHNR; CDR2 reads FQNEAQ (reference sequence). CDR3 length: 15 residues. The junction had 13 bases not matched to a gene; V was cut back by 5 bases and J by 7 bases.

A word on this clonotype: This may be a read error, as it is one base from a much larger clone. The chain uses TRBV2 and TRBJ2-1; D uncertain. Germline V gene sequence: CDR1 SNHLY, CDR2 FYNNEI. Trimming stripped 5 bases from V and 10 bases from J, with 9 bases between. The CDR3 runs to 11 residues. CDR3 region: CASSPEREQFF. As DNA, the CDR3 is TGTGCCAGCAGTCCGGAGAGAGAGCAGTTCTTC. Together with reference TRBV2 and TRBJ2-1, the CDR3 gives the full variable domain: EPEVTQTPSHQVTQMGQEVILRCVPISNHLYFYWYRQILGQKVEFLVSFYNNEISEKSEIFDDQFSVERPDGSNFTLKIRSTKLEDSAMYFCASSPEREQFFGPGTRLTVL.

V gene TRBV24-1 combines with J gene TRBJ2-5; 7 nucleotides agree with TRBD1. The length of the CDR3 is 17 residues. Trimming at V came to 4 bases and at J to 1 base, leaving 11 bases not matched to a gene. Germline V gene data show CDR1 as KGHDR and CDR2 as SFDVKD. The CDR3 coding sequence is TGTGCCACCAGTGAAACATTCCGGGACAGCGGCCAAGAGACCCAGTACTTC. This codes for CATSETFRDSGQETQYF.

The sample holds one count of this clonotype. This may arise from a read error, as a much more abundant clone is one base away. The chain joins TRBV7-9 to TRBJ2-2, with no clear D. The germline CDR1 and CDR2 sequences are SEHNR and FQNEAQ (reference sequence). The germline V and J ends were trimmed by 4 bases and 0 bases, with 15 bases remaining between them. CDR3 length: 17 residues. The CDR3 nucleotides read TGTGCCAGCAGCTCTCTACCACAGCTAACGAACACCGGGGAGCTGTTTTTT. Its protein product is CASSSLPQLTNTGELFF.

V is TRBV7-3 and J is TRBJ2-6; 9 nucleotides align to TRBD1. V was pared by 3 bases and J by 2 bases, with 11 bases of the junction left unmatched. This CDR3 has 19 amino acids. The germline V gene encodes CDR1 SGHTA and CDR2 FQGTGA. CDR3 sequence: CASSFVDRGVGTGANVLTF. The CDR3 nucleotides are TGTGCCAGCAGCTTTGTCGACAGGGGGGTAGGAACTGGGGCCAACGTCCTGACTTTC. Using reference TRBV7-3 and TRBJ2-6 for the parts outside the CDR3, the full variable domain is GAGVSQTPSNKVTEKGKYVELRCDPISGHTALYWYRQSLGQGPEFLIYFQGTGAADDSGLPNDRFFAVRPEGSVSTLKIQRTERGDSAVYLCASSFVDRGVGTGANVLTFGAGSRLTVL.